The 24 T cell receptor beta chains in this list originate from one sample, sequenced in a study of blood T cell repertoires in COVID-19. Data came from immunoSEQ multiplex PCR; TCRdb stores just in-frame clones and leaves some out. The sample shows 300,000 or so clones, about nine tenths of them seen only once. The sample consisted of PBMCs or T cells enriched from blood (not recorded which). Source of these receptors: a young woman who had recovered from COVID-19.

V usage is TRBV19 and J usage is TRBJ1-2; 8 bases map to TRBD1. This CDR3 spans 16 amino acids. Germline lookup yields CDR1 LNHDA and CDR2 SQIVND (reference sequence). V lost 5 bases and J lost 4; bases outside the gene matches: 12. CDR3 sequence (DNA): TGTGCCAGTAGTTTGGTAGGGGGACAGGCTTCCTATGGCTACACCTTC. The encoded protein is CASSLVGGQASYGYTF.

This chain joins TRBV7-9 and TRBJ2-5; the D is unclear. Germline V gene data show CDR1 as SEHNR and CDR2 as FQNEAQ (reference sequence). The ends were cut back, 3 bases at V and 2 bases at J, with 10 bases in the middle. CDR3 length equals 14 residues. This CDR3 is CASSLLNSQETQYF. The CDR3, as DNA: TGTGCCAGCAGCTTGCTTAACTCTCAAGAGACCCAGTACTTC.

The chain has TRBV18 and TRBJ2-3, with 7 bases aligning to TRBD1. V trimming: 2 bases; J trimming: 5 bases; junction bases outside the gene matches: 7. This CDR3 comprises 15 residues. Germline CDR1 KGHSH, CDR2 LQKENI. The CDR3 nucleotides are TGTGCCAGCTCACCAATAGGACAGGAAGGAGATACGCAGTATTTT. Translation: CASSPIGQEGDTQYF.

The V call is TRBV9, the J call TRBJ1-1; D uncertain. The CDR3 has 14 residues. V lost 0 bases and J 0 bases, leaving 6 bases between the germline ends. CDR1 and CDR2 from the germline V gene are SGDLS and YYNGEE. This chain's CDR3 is CASSVVSLNTEAFF. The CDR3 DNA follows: TGTGCCAGCAGCGTAGTCTCTTTGAACACTGAAGCTTTCTTT.

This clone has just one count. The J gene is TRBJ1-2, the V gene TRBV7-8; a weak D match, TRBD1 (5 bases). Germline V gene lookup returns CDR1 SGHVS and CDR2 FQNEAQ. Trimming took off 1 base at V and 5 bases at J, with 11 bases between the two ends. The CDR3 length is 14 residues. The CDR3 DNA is TGTGCCAGCAGCTTAGGCCAGGGTCATTATGGCTACACCTTC. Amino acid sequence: CASSLGQGHYGYTF. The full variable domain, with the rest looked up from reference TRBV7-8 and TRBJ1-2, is GAGVSQSPRYKVAKRGQDVALRCDPISGHVSLFWYQQALGQGPEFLTYFQNEAQLDKSGLPSDRFFAERPEGSVSTLKIQRTQQEDSAVYLCASSLGQGHYGYTFGSGTRLTVV.

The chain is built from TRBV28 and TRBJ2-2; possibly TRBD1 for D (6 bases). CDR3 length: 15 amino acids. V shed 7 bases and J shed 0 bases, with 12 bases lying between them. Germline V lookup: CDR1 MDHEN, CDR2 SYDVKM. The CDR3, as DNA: TGTGCCAGCACCTCGTCAGGGGCGAACACCGGGGAGCTGTTTTTT. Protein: CASTSSGANTGELFF.

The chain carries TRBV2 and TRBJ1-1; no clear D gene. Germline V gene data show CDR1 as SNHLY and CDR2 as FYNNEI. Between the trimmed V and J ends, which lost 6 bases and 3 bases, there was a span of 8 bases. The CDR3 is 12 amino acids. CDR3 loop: CASRRQDTEAFF. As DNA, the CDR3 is TGTGCCAGCAGGCGGCAAGACACTGAAGCTTTCTTT.

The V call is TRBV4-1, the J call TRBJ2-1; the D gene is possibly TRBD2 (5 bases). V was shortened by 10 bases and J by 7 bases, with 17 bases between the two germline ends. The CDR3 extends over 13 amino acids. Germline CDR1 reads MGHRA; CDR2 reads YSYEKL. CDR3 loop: CATGGLFPNEQFF. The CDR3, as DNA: TGCGCCACCGGAGGACTGTTTCCGAATGAGCAGTTCTTC.

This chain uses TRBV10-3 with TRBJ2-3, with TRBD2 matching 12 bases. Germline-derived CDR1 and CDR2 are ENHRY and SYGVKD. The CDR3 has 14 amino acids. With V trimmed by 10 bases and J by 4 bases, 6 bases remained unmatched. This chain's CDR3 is CATRTSGDSDTQYF. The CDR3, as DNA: TGTGCCACCAGGACTAGCGGGGACTCAGATACGCAGTATTTT.

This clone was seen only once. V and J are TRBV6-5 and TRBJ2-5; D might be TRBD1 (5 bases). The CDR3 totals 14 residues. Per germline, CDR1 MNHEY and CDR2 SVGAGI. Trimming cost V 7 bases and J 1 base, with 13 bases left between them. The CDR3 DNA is TGTGCCAGCAAGAGACAGACTGTCCAAGAGACCCAGTACTTC. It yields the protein CASKRQTVQETQYF.

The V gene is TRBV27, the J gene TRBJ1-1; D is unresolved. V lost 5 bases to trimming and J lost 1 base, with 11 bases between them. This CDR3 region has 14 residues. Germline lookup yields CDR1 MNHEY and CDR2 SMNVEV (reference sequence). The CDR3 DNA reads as TGTGCCAGCAGTCCCCTCCGAGGGAACACTGAAGCTTTCTTT. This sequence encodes CASSPLRGNTEAFF.

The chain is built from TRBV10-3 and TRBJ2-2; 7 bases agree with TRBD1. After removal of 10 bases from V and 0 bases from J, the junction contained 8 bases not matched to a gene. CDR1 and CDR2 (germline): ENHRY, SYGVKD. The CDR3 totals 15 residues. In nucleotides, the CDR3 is TGTGCCACCAACCGGGACAGCCCGAACACCGGGGAGCTGTTTTTT. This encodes CATNRDSPNTGELFF.

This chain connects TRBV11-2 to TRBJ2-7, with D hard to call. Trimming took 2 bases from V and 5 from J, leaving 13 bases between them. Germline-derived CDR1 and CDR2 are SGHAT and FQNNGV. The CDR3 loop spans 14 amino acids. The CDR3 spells CASSLNGEVNEQYF. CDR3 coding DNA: TGTGCCAGCAGCTTAAATGGTGAGGTCAACGAGCAGTACTTC. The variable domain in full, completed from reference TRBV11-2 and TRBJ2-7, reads EAGVAQSPRYKIIEKRQSVAFWCNPISGHATLYWYQQILGQGPKLLIQFQNNGVVDDSQLPKDRFSAERLKGVDSTLKIQPAKLEDSAVYLCASSLNGEVNEQYFGPGTRLTVT.

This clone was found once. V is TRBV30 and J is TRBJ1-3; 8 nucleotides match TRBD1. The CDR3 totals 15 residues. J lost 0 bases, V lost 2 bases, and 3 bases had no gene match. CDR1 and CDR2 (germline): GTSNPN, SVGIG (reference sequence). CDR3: CAWSFGTGSGNTIYF. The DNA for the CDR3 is TGTGCCTGGAGTTTCGGGACAGGCTCTGGAAACACCATATATTTT.

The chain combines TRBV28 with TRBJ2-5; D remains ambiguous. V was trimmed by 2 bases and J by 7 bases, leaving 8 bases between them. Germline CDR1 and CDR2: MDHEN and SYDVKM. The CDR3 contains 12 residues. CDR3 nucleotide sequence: TGTGCCAGCAGTTTAACCTCGGGGACCCAGTACTTC. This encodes CASSLTSGTQYF.

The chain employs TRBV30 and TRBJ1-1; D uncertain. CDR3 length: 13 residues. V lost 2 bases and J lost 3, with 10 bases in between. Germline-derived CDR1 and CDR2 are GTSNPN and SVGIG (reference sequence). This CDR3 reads CAWSWIEDTEAFF. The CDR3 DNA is TGTGCCTGGAGTTGGATAGAGGACACTGAAGCTTTCTTT.

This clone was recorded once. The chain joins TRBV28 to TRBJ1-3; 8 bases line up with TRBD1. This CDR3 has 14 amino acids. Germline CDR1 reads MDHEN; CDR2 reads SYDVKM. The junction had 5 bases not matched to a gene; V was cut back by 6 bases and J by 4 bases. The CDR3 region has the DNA TGTGCCAGCAGCTCGACAGGGGCAGGAAACACCATATATTTT. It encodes CASSSTGAGNTIYF. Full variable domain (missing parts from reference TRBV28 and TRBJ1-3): DVKVTQSSRYLVKRTGEKVFLECVQDMDHENMFWYRQDPGLGLRLIYFSYDVKMKEKGDIPEGYSVSREKKERFSLILESASTNQTSMYLCASSSTGAGNTIYFGEGSWLTVV.

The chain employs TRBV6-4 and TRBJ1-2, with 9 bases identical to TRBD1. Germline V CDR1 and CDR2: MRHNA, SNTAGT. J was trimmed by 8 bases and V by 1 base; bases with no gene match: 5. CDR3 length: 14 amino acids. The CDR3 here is CASSDYAGTGGYTF. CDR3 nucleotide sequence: TGTGCCAGCAGTGACTACGCCGGGACAGGGGGCTACACCTTC.

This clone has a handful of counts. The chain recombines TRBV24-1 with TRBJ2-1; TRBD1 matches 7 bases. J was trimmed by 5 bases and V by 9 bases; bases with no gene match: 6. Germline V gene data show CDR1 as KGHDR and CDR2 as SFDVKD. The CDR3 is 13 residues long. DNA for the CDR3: TGTGCCACCGGCCGGGACAGCAACAATGAGCAGTTCTTC. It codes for CATGRDSNNEQFF.

The CDR3 region has the DNA TGCGCCAGCAGCCCGAATCGGGGGGTCGAAGCTTTCTTT. Translating it yields CASSPNRGVEAFF. The rearrangement joins TRBV5-1 to TRBJ1-1, with D perhaps TRBD1 (5 bases). Germline loops: CDR1 SGHRS, CDR2 YFSETQ. The CDR3 has 13 residues. Trimming removed 4 bases from V and 8 bases from J, with 15 bases in between.

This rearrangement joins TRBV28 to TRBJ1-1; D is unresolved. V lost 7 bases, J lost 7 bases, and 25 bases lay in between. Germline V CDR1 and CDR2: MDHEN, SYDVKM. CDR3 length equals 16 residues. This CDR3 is CASISSAADGLSEAFF. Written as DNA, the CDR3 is TGTGCCAGCATCAGTTCAGCGGCCGATGGACTTAGTGAAGCTTTCTTT.

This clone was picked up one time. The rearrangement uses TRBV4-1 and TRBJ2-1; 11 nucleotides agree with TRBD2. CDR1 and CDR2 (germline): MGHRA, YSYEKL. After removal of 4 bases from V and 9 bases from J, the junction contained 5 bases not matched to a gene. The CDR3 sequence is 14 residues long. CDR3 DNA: TGCGCCAGCAGCCGTAGCGGGAGGGCCTTTGAGCAGTTCTTC. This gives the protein CASSRSGRAFEQFF.

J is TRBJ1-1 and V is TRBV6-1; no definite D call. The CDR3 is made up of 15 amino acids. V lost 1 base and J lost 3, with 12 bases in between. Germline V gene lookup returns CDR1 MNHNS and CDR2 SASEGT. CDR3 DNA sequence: TGTGCCAGCAGTGAAGGGGCAGGCGGGGACACTGAAGCTTTCTTT. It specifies CASSEGAGGDTEAFF.

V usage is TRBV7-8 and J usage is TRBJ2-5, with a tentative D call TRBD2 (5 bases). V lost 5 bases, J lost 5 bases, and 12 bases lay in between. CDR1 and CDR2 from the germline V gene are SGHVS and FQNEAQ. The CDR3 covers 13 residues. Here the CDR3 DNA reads TGTGCCAGCAGCGTCGGACTGCTGGAGACCCAGTACTTC. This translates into CASSVGLLETQYF.